Included here is one T cell receptor beta chain sequence, with context. Its specific antigen is unknown. No much larger clone is present one base from it, and per-base qualities are unavailable. The CDR3 goes from the cysteine to the phenylalanine over 11 residues. Only the CDR3 DNA is retained, 33 bases long and in frame from the first base. Sequences DFQATT (CDR1) and SNEGSKA (CDR2) are obtained from the germline V gene (reference sequence). The junction shows trimming of 5 bases on V and 5 bases on J, plus 9 bases between the germline ends. This sample was included in a study of response to subunit inactivated influenza vaccine (dated by TCRdb to 2016 to 2019). Notes on the research overall: The study used deep quantitative T cell receptor repertoire profiling to track responses to a trivalent subunit inactivated influenza vaccine. Results the study describes overall, beyond this receptor: It was suggested by the authors that each seasonal influenza vaccination may recruit only a limited number of new T cells.

Library prep was done by RT-PCR. The instrument was an Illumina HiSeq 2500. The raw public data were reprocessed by TCRdb itself: fastp quality trimming at Q25, MiXCR clonotype calling, in-frame beta chains only. Rows matching on CDR3 protein sequence are summarized as one entry with the most common DNA and genes. This sample is represented by 500,000 or so distinct CDR3 sequences; approximately 17% of them were singletons. The ten biggest clones cover about 3% of the sample. The starting material was CD4+ T cells sorted from PBMCs, obtained 23 months after vaccination. Here the chain combines TRBV20-1 and TRBJ1-2; the D gene cannot be resolved reliably. This clonotype was obtained from a man in his fifties or sixties who received an inactivated influenza vaccine. Donor details come from another sample of the same person, matched by shared clones. The DNA sequence follows: TGCAGTGCTTCCGAGGGTTATGGCTACACCTTC. It translates to CSASEGYGYTF.